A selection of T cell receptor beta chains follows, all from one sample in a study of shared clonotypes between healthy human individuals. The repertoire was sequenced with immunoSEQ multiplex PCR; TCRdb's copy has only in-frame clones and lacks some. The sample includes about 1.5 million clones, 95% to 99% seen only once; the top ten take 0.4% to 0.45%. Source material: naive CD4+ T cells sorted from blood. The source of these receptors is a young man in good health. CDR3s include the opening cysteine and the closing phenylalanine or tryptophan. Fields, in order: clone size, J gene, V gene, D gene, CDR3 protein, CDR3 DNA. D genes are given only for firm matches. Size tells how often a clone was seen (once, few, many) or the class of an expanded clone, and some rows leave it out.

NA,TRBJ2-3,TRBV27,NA,CASSSPSVPTTDTQYF,TGTGCCAGCAGTTCCCCGAGTGTTCCAACCACAGATACGCAGTATTTT
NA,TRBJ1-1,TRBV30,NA,CAWSVTGGTEAFF,TGTGCCTGGAGTGTAACTGGTGGAACTGAAGCTTTCTTT
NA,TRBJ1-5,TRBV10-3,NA,CAISEAGSNQPQHF,TGTGCCATCAGTGAGGCAGGTAGCAATCAGCCCCAGCATTTT
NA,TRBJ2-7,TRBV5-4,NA,CASSTPTGSSYEQYF,TGTGCCAGCAGCACGCCGACAGGTAGCTCCTACGAGCAGTACTTC
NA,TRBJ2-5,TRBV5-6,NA,CASSLIARETQYF,TGTGCCAGCAGCTTGATAGCTCGGGAGACCCAGTACTTC
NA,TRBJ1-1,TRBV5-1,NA,CASSLGGFTEAFF,TGCGCCAGCAGCTTGGGGGGTTTCACTGAAGCTTTCTTT
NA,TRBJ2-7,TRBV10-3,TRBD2,CAITEGLADSYEQYF,TGTGCCATCACGGAGGGACTAGCGGACTCCTACGAGCAGTACTTC
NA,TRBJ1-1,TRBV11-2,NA,CASSPSHRGLLNTEAFF,TGTGCCAGCAGCCCCTCTCATCGGGGCCTCTTGAACACTGAAGCTTTCTTT
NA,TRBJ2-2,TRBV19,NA,CASSIGGTNTGELFF,TGTGCCAGTAGTATTGGGGGCACGAACACCGGGGAGCTGTTTTTT
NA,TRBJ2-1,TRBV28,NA,CASSLRLQVNEQFF,TGTGCCAGCAGTTTACGCCTACAGGTTAATGAGCAGTTCTTC
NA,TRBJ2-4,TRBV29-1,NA,CSVETGQRNIQYF,TGCAGCGTTGAAACTGGGCAGCGGAACATTCAGTACTTC
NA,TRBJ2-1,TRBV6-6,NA,CACEQGNEQFF,TGTGCCTGCGAGCAAGGCAATGAGCAGTTCTTC
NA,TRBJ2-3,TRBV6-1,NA,CASSETGFIGDTQYF,TGTGCCAGCAGTGAAACGGGGTTTATAGGAGATACGCAGTATTTT
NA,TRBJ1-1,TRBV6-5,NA,CASSYRQRAEAFF,TGTGCCAGCAGTTATAGGCAACGGGCTGAAGCTTTCTTT
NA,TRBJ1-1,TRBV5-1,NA,CASRLQGNTEAFF,TGCGCCAGCAGACTACAGGGGAACACTGAAGCTTTCTTT
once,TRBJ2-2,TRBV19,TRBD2,CASSTRVAGEGTGELFF,TGTGCCAGTAGTACTCGAGTAGCGGGAGAGGGAACCGGGGAGCTGTTTTTT
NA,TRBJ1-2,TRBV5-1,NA,CASSTSATNYGYTF,TGCGCCAGCAGCACCTCAGCCACAAACTATGGCTACACCTTC
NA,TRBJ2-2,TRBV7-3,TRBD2,CASSLGGSAAGELFF,TGTGCCAGCAGCTTAGGCGGGAGTGCTGCCGGGGAGCTGTTTTTT
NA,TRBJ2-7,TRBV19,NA,CASSIRDSYEQYF,TGTGCCAGTAGTATCCGCGACTCCTACGAGCAGTACTTC
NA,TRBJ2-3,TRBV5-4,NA,CASSLVRSSGTDTQYF,TGTGCCAGCAGCTTGGTTAGGAGTTCGGGAACAGATACGCAGTATTTT
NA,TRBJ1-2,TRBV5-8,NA,CASSAWWGYTF,TGTGCCAGCAGCGCATGGTGGGGCTACACCTTC
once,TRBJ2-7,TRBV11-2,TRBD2,CSTGTSGRKPPYEQYF,TGTAGTACCGGGACTAGCGGGAGGAAACCTCCCTACGAGCAGTACTTC
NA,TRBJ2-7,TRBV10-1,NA,CASSHRVDHGTYEQYF,TGCGCCAGCAGTCATCGGGTTGATCACGGAACCTACGAGCAGTACTTC
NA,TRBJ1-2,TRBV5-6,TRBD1,CASSIPGTGGGGYTF,TGTGCCAGCAGCATCCCCGGGACAGGGGGAGGTGGCTACACCTTC
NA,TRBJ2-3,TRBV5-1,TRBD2,CASSLAGGAADTQYF,TGCGCCAGCAGTTTAGCGGGAGGAGCAGCAGATACGCAGTATTTT
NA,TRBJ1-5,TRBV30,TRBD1,CSHEGLSGGYSNQPQHF,TGTTCACACGAGGGCCTTTCAGGGGGCTATAGCAATCAGCCCCAGCATTTT
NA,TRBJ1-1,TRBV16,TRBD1,CASSLRDRGYRVGGAEAFF,TGTGCCAGCAGCCTGCGGGACAGGGGATATCGGGTTGGAGGGGCTGAAGCTTTCTTT
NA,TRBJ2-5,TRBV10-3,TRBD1,CAIRVPGQAETQYF,TGTGCCATCAGGGTCCCGGGACAGGCGGAGACCCAGTACTTC
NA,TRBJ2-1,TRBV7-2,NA,CASSFSSATYNEQFF,TGTGCCAGCAGCTTCAGTAGCGCAACCTACAATGAGCAGTTCTTC
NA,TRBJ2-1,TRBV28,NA,CASSTPTGGPRYNEQFF,TGTGCCAGCAGTACACCAACAGGAGGACCGAGATACAATGAGCAGTTCTTC
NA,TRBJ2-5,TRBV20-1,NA,CSAPSQETQYF,TGCAGTGCCCCCAGCCAAGAGACCCAGTACTTC
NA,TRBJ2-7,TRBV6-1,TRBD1,CASSEIGGSYEQYF,TGTGCCAGCAGTGAAATAGGGGGCAGCTACGAGCAGTACTTC
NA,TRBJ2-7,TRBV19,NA,CASSVETGPTYEQYF,TGTGCCAGTAGTGTCGAGACAGGACCTACCTACGAGCAGTACTTC
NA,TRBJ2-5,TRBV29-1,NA,CSVAPPGVSETQYF,TGCAGCGTCGCCCCCCCCGGGGTTTCGGAGACCCAGTACTTC
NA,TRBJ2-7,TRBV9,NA,CASSRTGISYEQYF,TGTGCCAGCAGCCGAACAGGAATTTCCTACGAGCAGTACTTC
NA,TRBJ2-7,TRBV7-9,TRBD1,CASSTGQGVYEQYF,TGTGCCAGCAGCACGGGACAGGGGGTCTACGAGCAGTACTTC
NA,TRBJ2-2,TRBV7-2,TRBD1,CASSLRDRRPGELFF,TGTGCCAGCAGCCTCCGGGACAGGCGCCCCGGGGAGCTGTTTTTT
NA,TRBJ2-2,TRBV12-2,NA,CASLLCCRNTGELFF,TGTGCAAGTTTGTTGTGTTGTCGGAACACCGGGGAGCTGTTTTTT
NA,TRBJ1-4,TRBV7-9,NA,CASSLGPNRATNEKLFF,TGTGCCAGCAGCCTTGGACCGAACCGGGCAACTAATGAAAAACTGTTTTTT
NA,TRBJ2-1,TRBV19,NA,CASSLRTVSYNEQFF,TGTGCCAGTTCCCTAAGGACAGTCTCCTACAATGAGCAGTTCTTC
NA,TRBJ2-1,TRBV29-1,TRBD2,CSVPVPLVLAGVYNEQFF,TGCAGCGTCCCCGTCCCCCTGGTCCTAGCGGGGGTCTACAATGAGCAGTTCTTC
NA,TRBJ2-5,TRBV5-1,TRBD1,CASSFDREETQYF,TGCGCCAGCAGCTTTGACAGGGAAGAGACCCAGTACTTC
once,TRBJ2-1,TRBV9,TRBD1,CASSPRGSVDEQFF,TGTGCCAGCAGCCCCAGGGGGTCGGTTGATGAGCAGTTCTTC
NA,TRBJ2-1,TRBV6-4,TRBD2,CASSERQGTSGSRNEQFF,TGTGCCAGCAGTGAAAGGCAGGGGACTAGCGGGAGTCGCAATGAGCAGTTCTTC
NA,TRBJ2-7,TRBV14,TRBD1,CASSLLGTGYYEQYF,TGTGCCAGCAGCCTACTCGGGACAGGCTACTACGAGCAGTACTTC
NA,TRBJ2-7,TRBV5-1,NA,CASSSDGGRASYEQYF,TGCGCCAGCAGCTCGGACGGAGGAAGAGCCTCCTACGAGCAGTACTTC
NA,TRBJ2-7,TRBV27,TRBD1,CASSAGQGRTVEQYF,TGTGCCAGCAGTGCGGGACAGGGGCGCACGGTCGAGCAGTACTTC
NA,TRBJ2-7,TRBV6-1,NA,CASFTQGNYEQYF,TGTGCCAGCTTTACACAGGGTAACTACGAGCAGTACTTC
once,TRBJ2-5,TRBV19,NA,CASSIARGIQQETQYF,TGTGCCAGTAGTATAGCGAGAGGGATCCAGCAAGAGACCCAGTACTTC
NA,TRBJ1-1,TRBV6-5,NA,CASSYGQHAEAFF,TGTGCCAGCAGTTATGGACAGCACGCTGAAGCTTTCTTT
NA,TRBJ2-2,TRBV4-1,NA,CASSHMTTFTGELFF,TGCGCCAGCAGCCATATGACTACGTTTACCGGGGAGCTGTTTTTT